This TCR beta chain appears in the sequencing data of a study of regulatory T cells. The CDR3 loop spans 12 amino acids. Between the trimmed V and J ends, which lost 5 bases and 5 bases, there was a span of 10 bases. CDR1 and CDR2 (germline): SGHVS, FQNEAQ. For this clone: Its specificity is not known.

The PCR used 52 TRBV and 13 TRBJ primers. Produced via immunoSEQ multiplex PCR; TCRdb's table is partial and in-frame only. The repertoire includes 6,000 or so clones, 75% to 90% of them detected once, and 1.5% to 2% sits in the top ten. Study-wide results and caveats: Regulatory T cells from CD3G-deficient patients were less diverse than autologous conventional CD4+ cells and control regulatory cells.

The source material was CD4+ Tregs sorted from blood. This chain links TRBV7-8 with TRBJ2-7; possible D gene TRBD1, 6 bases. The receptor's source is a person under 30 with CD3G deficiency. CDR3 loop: CASSHTGNEQYF. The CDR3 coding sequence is TGTGCCAGCAGCCACACAGGGAACGAGCAGTACTTC. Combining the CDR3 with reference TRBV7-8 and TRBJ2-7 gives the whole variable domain GAGVSQSPRYKVAKRGQDVALRCDPISGHVSLFWYQQALGQGPEFLTYFQNEAQLDKSGLPSDRFFAERPEGSVSTLKIQRTQQEDSAVYLCASSHTGNEQYFGPGTRLTVT.